The clone carrying this T cell receptor (beta chain) was seen a few times. This CDR3 comprises 17 residues. Germline CDR1 KGHDR, CDR2 SFDVKD. The V gene lost 3 bases and the J gene lost 3 bases, with 16 bases spanning the gap. This sample is part of a study of T-cell memory formation after mild COVID-19. Study background: Clustering of TCRs was largely donor specific.

Constant-segment primers served in 5'RACE that generated TCR alpha and TCR beta cDNA libraries bearing sample barcodes and UMIs. Each CDR3 protein gets one entry after TCRdb re-called the 5' RACE reads with MiXCR. This table holds about 50,000 distinct CDR3 sequences, around 7.2% found once. This sequence joins TRBV24-1 and TRBJ2-2; tentative D call: TRBD2 (7 bases). The source of this sequence is a man aged 18 to 30 who had mild COVID-19 (a few samples of this study predate the infection). Cell type and time point are not known. Sequenced sample: PBMCs or a T cell subset sorted from them (not recorded which). The CDR3 DNA reads as TGTGCCACCAGTGATCTCGCACGGGGGGCAGACACCGGGGAGCTGTTTTTT. It specifies CATSDLARGADTGELFF.